This is a list of T cell receptor beta chains from one sample in a study of blood T cell repertoires in COVID-19. Assay: immunoSEQ multiplex PCR; the TCRdb copy retains only in-frame clones and omits some. The table includes some 100,000 clones, over 75% detected once. Sequenced sample: peripheral blood. The receptors shown here come from a human donor in a cohort sampled during active COVID-19. Both conserved end residues are part of each CDR3. Fields, in order: clone size, D gene, V gene, J gene, CDR3 protein, CDR3 DNA. D genes are given only for firm matches. The listing skips clone size in some rows; elsewhere it reads once, few, many or a size class.

size: .; D: TRBD1; V: TRBV5-5; J: TRBJ1-5; CDR3: CASSFGGGNYNQPQHF; DNA: TGTGCCAGCAGCTTCGGAGGGGGCAATTACAATCAGCCCCAGCATTTT
size: .; D: TRBD1; V: TRBV19; J: TRBJ1-4; CDR3: CASSKDRPTNEKLFF; DNA: TGTGCCAGTAGTAAGGACAGGCCAACTAATGAAAAACTGTTTTTT
size: .; D: TRBD2; V: TRBV6-4; J: TRBJ2-1; CDR3: CASSEEAGGGHEQFF; DNA: TGTGCCAGCAGTGAAGAAGCGGGAGGAGGGCATGAGCAGTTCTTC
size: .; D: .; V: TRBV4-3; J: TRBJ1-5; CDR3: CASSQVAAGNQPQHF; DNA: TGCGCCAGCAGCCAAGTGGCGGCAGGGAATCAGCCCCAGCATTTT
size: once; D: .; V: TRBV11-3; J: TRBJ2-2; CDR3: CASRLNTGELFF; DNA: TGTGCCAGCAGGCTAAACACCGGGGAGCTGTTTTTT
size: few; D: .; V: TRBV6-5; J: TRBJ2-6; CDR3: CASRYLSGANVLTF; DNA: TGTGCCAGCAGATACCTATCTGGGGCCAACGTCCTGACTTTC
size: .; D: TRBD2; V: TRBV6-2/TRBV6-3; J: TRBJ2-7; CDR3: CASSLFEGLDNDEQYF; DNA: TGTGCCAGCAGCCTTTTCGAGGGACTAGATAACGACGAGCAGTACTTC
size: .; D: .; V: TRBV27; J: TRBJ1-1; CDR3: CASSPRSDTEAFF; DNA: TGTGCCAGCAGCCCGCGGTCCGACACTGAAGCTTTCTTT
size: .; D: .; V: TRBV10-3; J: TRBJ1-4; CDR3: CAIGGARTEKLFF; DNA: TGTGCCATCGGGGGGGCGCGGACTGAAAAACTGTTTTTT
size: .; D: .; V: TRBV29-1; J: TRBJ2-7; CDR3: CSVAGATSTGQYF; DNA: TGCAGCGTTGCAGGGGCTACCTCTACGGGGCAGTACTTC
size: .; D: .; V: TRBV11-2; J: TRBJ2-2; CDR3: CASSLGTANTGELFF; DNA: TGTGCCAGCAGCTTAGGGACAGCGAACACCGGGGAGCTGTTTTTT
size: .; D: .; V: TRBV6-1; J: TRBJ1-1; CDR3: CASSEGSVVTEAFF; DNA: TGTGCCAGCAGTGAAGGGTCAGTTGTAACTGAAGCTTTCTTT
size: .; D: .; V: TRBV29-1; J: TRBJ2-7; CDR3: CSVEDLSKNEQYF; DNA: TGCAGCGTTGAAGATCTATCAAAAAACGAGCAGTACTTC
size: few; D: .; V: TRBV7-9; J: TRBJ2-7; CDR3: CASSAIKRASSYEQYF; DNA: TGTGCCAGCAGCGCAATTAAGCGGGCCTCCTCCTACGAGCAGTACTTC
size: .; D: .; V: TRBV11-2; J: TRBJ2-7; CDR3: CASSLAPGIPYEQYF; DNA: TGTGCCAGCAGCTTAGCTCCAGGGATCCCCTACGAGCAGTACTTC
size: once; D: .; V: TRBV5-1; J: TRBJ1-1; CDR3: CASSLGDSMNTEAFF; DNA: TGCGCCAGCAGCTTGGGAGACAGCATGAACACTGAAGCTTTCTTT
size: .; D: TRBD1; V: TRBV7-2; J: TRBJ1-5; CDR3: CASSLATGANQPQHF; DNA: TGTGCCAGCAGCTTAGCCACAGGGGCTAATCAGCCCCAGCATTTT
size: .; D: .; V: TRBV6-1; J: TRBJ1-5; CDR3: CASSEAPGSNQPQHF; DNA: TGTGCCAGCAGTGAAGCCCCAGGGAGCAATCAGCCCCAGCATTTT
size: .; D: .; V: TRBV19; J: TRBJ2-6; CDR3: CASSNSLSGANVLTF; DNA: TGTGCCAGTAGTAACAGTCTCTCTGGGGCCAACGTCCTGACTTTC
size: .; D: TRBD1; V: TRBV6-5; J: TRBJ1-2; CDR3: CASRQGAGYGYTF; DNA: TGTGCCAGCAGACAGGGGGCAGGTTATGGCTACACCTTC
size: once; D: TRBD2; V: TRBV4-3; J: TRBJ2-7; CDR3: CASSQGAAGGTYEQYF; DNA: TGCGCCAGCAGCCAAGGAGCGGCGGGAGGGACCTACGAGCAGTACTTC
size: .; D: .; V: TRBV19; J: TRBJ1-3; CDR3: CASSRTSGTNSGNTIYF; DNA: TGTGCCAGTAGTAGAACTTCCGGGACAAACTCTGGAAACACCATATATTTT
size: once; D: .; V: TRBV18; J: TRBJ1-6; CDR3: CASSPYMSGDNSPLHF; DNA: TGTGCCAGCTCACCATACATGTCAGGGGATAATTCACCCCTCCACTTT
size: .; D: .; V: TRBV21-1; J: TRBJ1-1; CDR3: CASSKNRMGGNTEAFF; DNA: TGTGCCAGCAGCAAAAACAGGATGGGGGGAAACACTGAAGCTTTCTTT
size: .; D: .; V: TRBV10-3; J: TRBJ2-7; CDR3: CAISETRSLYEQYF; DNA: TGTGCCATCAGTGAAACGCGAAGCCTTTACGAGCAGTACTTC
size: .; D: .; V: TRBV11-2; J: TRBJ2-1; CDR3: CASSLPPQGPEQFF; DNA: TGTGCCAGCAGCTTACCCCCACAGGGCCCTGAGCAGTTCTTC
size: .; D: .; V: TRBV20-1; J: TRBJ2-1; CDR3: CSARDNEQFF; DNA: TGCAGTGCGCGAGACAATGAGCAGTTCTTC
size: .; D: .; V: TRBV6-1; J: TRBJ1-2; CDR3: CASSEIGRGSNYGYTF; DNA: TGTGCCAGCAGTGAAATCGGGAGAGGCAGCAACTATGGCTACACCTTC
size: .; D: .; V: TRBV7-2; J: TRBJ1-1; CDR3: CASSPTRTGLTEAFF; DNA: TGTGCCAGCAGCCCAACCCGTACAGGGCTCACTGAAGCTTTCTTT
size: .; D: .; V: TRBV5-6; J: TRBJ2-3; CDR3: CASSLASTDTQYF; DNA: TGTGCCAGCAGCTTGGCCTCCACAGATACGCAGTATTTT
size: .; D: .; V: TRBV9; J: TRBJ2-2; CDR3: CASSRRSGTGELFF; DNA: TGTGCCAGCAGCCGACGGAGCGGGACCGGGGAGCTGTTTTTT
size: .; D: TRBD2; V: TRBV5-4; J: TRBJ2-7; CDR3: CASSFYGTSGSPYEQYF; DNA: TGTGCCAGCAGCTTCTACGGGACTAGCGGGAGCCCCTACGAGCAGTACTTC
size: .; D: .; V: TRBV19; J: TRBJ1-1; CDR3: CASSDYRAEAFF; DNA: TGTGCCAGTAGTGACTACAGGGCTGAAGCTTTCTTT
size: .; D: .; V: TRBV5-1; J: TRBJ1-4; CDR3: CASSPGSGGEKLFF; DNA: TGCGCCAGCAGCCCGGGAAGTGGAGGTGAAAAACTGTTTTTT
size: once; D: TRBD2; V: TRBV18; J: TRBJ2-1; CDR3: CASSPRTSGSINEQFF; DNA: TGTGCCAGCTCACCAAGGACTAGCGGGTCCATAAATGAGCAGTTCTTC
size: few; D: .; V: TRBV19; J: TRBJ2-3; CDR3: CASSVRTSTDTQYF; DNA: TGTGCCAGTAGTGTAAGGACTAGCACAGATACGCAGTATTTT